This TCR beta chain emerged from a study of beta chain features in type 1 diabetes. Study-level points and caveats: VDJ junctions in type 1 diabetes patients carried more deletions and fewer insertions. TCRB CDR3s from Type 1 diabetes patients were moderately but significantly shorter in all four CD4+ subsets. In comparison with healthy donors, patients had naive, central memory and Treg TCRB repertoires that appeared more similar.

Every isolated RNA sample was fully reverse transcribed, so sequencing captured expressed TCRB transcripts. Using immunoSEQ multiplex PCR, the repertoire was profiled, and TCRdb retains in-frame clones only, with some absent. The profile shows 640,000 or so clones, roughly 13% of them singletons. The germline V gene has CDR1 SGHNT and CDR2 YENEEA. The CDR3 is made up of 13 amino acids. Between the trimmed V and J ends, which lost 4 bases and 5 bases, there was a span of 10 bases. This clone occurred a few times. What it binds is not known. Sample: naive CD4+ T cells from blood. The chain links TRBV11-3 to TRBJ2-3, with D perhaps TRBD1 (6 bases). The receptor's source is a man aged 18-30 years with type 1 diabetes. CDR3 sequence (DNA): TGTGCCAGCAGCTCGACAGGAAAAGATACGCAGTATTTT. Translated, it gives CASSSTGKDTQYF.